The clone carrying this T cell receptor beta chain was seen only a few times. This record comes from a study of blood T cell repertoires in COVID-19. The CDR3 runs to 13 residues. Trimming pared 6 bases from V and 6 bases from J, leaving 15 bases between. Profiling relied on immunoSEQ multiplex PCR, and the TCRdb table lists in-frame clones only, not all of them. The sample includes 200,000 to 250,000 clones, roughly 87% of them seen just once. The source of this sequence is a man younger than 40 who had recovered from COVID-19. Source material: PBMCs or T cells enriched from blood (not recorded which). The chain combines TRBV12-3 or TRBV12-4 with TRBJ2-7, with D hard to call. CDR3 DNA: TGTGCCAGCAGGCGTGAAATCAGAGGCGAGCAGTACTTC. Translation: CASRREIRGEQYF.